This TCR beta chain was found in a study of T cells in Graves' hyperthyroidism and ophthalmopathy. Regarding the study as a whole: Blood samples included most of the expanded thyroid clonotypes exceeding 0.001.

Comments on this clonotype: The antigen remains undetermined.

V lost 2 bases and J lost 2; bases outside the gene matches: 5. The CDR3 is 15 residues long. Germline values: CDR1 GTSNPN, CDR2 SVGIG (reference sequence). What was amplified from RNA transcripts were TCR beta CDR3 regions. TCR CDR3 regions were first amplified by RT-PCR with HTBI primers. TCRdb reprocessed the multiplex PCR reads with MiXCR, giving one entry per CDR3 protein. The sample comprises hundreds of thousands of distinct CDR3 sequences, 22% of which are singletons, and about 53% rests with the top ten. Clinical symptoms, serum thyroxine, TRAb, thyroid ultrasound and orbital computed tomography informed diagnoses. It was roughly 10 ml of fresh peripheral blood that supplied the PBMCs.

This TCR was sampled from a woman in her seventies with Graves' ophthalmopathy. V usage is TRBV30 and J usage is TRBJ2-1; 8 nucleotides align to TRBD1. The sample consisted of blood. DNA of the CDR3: TGTGCCTGGAGTCCCGGGACAGGTCCCTACAATGAGCAGTTCTTC. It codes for CAWSPGTGPYNEQFF.